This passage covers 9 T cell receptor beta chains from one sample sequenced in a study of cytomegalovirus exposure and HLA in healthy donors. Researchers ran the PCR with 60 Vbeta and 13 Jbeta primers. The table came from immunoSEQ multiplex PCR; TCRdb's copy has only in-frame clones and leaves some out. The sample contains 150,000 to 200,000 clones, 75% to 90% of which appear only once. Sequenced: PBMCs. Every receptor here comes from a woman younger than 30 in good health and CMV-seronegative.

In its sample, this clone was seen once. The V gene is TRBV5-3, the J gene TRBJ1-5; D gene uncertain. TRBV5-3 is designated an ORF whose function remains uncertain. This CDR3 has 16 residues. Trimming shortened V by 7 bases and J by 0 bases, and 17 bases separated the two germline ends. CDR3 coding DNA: TGTGCCAGAGCATTGGGTGACGGACTTAGCAATCAGCCCCAGCATTTT. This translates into CARALGDGLSNQPQHF.

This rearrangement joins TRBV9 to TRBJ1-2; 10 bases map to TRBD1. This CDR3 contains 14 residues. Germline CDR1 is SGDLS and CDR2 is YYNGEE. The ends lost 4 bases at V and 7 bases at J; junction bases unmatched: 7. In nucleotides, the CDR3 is TGTGCCAGCAGCTTTCCCGGGACAGGGGTTGGCTACACCTTC. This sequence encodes CASSFPGTGVGYTF.

The CDR3 loop is CASSSGGLGQETQYF. CDR3 coding DNA: TGTGCCAGCAGTTCCGGGGGACTAGGGCAAGAGACCCAGTACTTC. The chain is built from TRBV7-9 and TRBJ2-5, with 8 bases lining up with TRBD2. Germline trimming cut 6 bases from V and 2 bases from J; bases unmatched to any gene: 8. This CDR3 contains 15 residues. Per the germline V gene, CDR1 is SEHNR and CDR2 is FQNEAQ (reference sequence).

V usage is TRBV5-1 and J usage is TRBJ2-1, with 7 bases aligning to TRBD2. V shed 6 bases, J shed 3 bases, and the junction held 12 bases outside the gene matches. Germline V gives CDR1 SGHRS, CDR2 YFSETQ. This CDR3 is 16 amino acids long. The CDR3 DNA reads TGCGCCAGCAATCCCCAACTAGCGCCGAACTACAATGAGCAGTTCTTC. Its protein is CASNPQLAPNYNEQFF.

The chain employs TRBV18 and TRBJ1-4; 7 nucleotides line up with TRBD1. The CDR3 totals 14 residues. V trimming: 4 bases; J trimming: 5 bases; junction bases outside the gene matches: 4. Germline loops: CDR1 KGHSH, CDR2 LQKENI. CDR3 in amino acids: CASSRRTGNEKLFF. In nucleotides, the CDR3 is TGTGCCAGCTCACGTAGGACAGGAAATGAAAAACTGTTTTTT.

This CDR3 is CASGFGQGNYGYTF. The CDR3 DNA reads as TGTGCCAGCGGGTTCGGACAGGGTAACTATGGCTACACCTTC. The rearrangement joins TRBV7-3 to TRBJ1-2; 8 bases are a match to TRBD1. Losses at the gene ends were 8 bases for V and 1 base for J; bases not matched to a gene: 6. Germline values: CDR1 SGHTA, CDR2 FQGTGA. The CDR3 runs 14 residues.

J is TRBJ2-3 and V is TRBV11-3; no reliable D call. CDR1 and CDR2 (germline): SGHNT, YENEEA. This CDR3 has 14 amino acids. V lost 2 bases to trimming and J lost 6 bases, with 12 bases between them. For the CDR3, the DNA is TGTGCCAGCAGCTTATTCTCGGGTGGTGATACGCAGTATTTT. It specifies CASSLFSGGDTQYF. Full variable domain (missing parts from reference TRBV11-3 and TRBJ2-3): EAGVVQSPRYKIIEKKQPVAFWCNPISGHNTLYWYLQNLGQGPELLIRYENEEAVDDSQLPKDRFSAERLKGVDSTLKIQPAELGDSAVYLCASSLFSGGDTQYFGPGTRLTVL.

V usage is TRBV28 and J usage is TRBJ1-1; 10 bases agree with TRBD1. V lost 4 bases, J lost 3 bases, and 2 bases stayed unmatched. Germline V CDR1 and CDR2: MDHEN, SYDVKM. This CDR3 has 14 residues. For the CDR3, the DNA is TGTGCCAGCAGTTCCGGGACAGGGGACACTGAAGCTTTCTTT. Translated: CASSSGTGDTEAFF.

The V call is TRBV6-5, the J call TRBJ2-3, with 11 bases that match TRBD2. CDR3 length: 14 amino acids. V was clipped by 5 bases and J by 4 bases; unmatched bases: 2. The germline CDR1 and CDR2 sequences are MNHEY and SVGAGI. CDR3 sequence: CASSTSGSADTQYF. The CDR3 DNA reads TGTGCCAGCAGTACTAGCGGGAGTGCAGATACGCAGTATTTT.